A single T cell receptor (beta chain) is shown here with its context. Germline loops: CDR1 MDHEN, CDR2 SYDVKM. Trimming removed 3 bases at V and 3 bases at J, with 12 bases between. There are 14 residues in the CDR3. Method: immunoSEQ multiplex PCR; TCRdb's copy keeps in-frame clones and lacks some. This sample has approximately 75,000 clones, with approximately 97% found just once. The data were obtained in a study of technical replicates of blood from a few donors. The sequencing input was T cells isolated from PBMCs. This chain joins TRBV28 and TRBJ2-7; D unclear. The TCR sequence derives from a human donor in good health. In nucleotides, the CDR3 is TGTGCCAGCAGTTTCGGAGCAGTGCACTACGAGCAGTACTTC. Encoded protein: CASSFGAVHYEQYF.